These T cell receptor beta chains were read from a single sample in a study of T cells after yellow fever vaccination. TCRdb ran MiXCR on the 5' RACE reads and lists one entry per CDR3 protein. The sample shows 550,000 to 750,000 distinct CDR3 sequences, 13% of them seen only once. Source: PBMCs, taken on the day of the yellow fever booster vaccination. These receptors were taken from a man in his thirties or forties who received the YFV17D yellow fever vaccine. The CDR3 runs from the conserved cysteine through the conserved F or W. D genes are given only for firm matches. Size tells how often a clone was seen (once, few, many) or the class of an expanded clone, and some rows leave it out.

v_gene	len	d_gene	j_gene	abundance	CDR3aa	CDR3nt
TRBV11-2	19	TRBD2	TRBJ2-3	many	CASSLLLAGGGMGTDTQYF	TGTGCCAGCAGCTTGCTACTAGCGGGAGGGGGCATGGGGACAGATACGCAGTATTTT
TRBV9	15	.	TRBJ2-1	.	CASSVGTNRLGEQFF	TGTGCCAGCAGCGTAGGGACTAACCGCCTCGGTGAGCAGTTCTTC
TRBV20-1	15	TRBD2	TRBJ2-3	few	CSARASGSLTDTQYF	TGCAGTGCCAGGGCCAGCGGGAGCCTCACAGATACGCAGTATTTT
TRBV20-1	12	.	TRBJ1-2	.	CSSFSGVGGYTF	TGCAGCAGCTTCTCGGGGGTGGGGGGCTACACCTTC
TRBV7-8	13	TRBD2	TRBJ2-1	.	CASRYAGGNEQFF	TGTGCCAGCAGATACGCGGGGGGCAATGAGCAGTTCTTC
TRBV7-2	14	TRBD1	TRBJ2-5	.	CASSSQGGRETQYF	TGTGCCAGCAGCTCCCAAGGGGGCAGAGAGACCCAGTACTTC
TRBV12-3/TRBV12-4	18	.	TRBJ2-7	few	CATDSGWTAEVPNYEQYF	TGTGCCACCGACTCCGGCTGGACTGCCGAGGTGCCGAACTACGAGCAGTACTTC
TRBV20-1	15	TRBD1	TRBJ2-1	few	CSARPGQGLSNEQFF	TGCAGTGCTCGCCCTGGACAGGGTTTATCCAATGAGCAGTTCTTC
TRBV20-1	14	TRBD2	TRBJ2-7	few	CSAPRLAGVYEQYF	TGCAGTGCCCCCCGTCTAGCGGGAGTATACGAGCAGTACTTC
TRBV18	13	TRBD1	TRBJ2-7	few	CASSQDRAYEQYF	TGTGCCAGCTCACAGGACAGGGCTTACGAGCAGTACTTC
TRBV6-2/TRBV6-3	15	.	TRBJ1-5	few	CASSLPLRDLRPQHF	TGTGCCAGCAGTTTACCGCTCCGGGATCTACGGCCCCAGCATTTT
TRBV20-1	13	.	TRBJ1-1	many	CSADTGPGTEAFF	TGCAGTGCAGATACAGGTCCGGGCACTGAAGCTTTCTTT
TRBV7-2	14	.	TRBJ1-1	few	CASSVRQMNTEAFF	TGTGCCAGCAGCGTGAGACAGATGAACACTGAAGCTTTCTTT
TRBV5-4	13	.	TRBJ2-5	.	CASSFLASETQYF	TGTGCCAGCAGCTTTCTAGCCTCGGAGACCCAGTACTTC
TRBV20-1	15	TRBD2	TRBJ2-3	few	CSATRTSGRSDTQYF	TGCAGTGCTACAAGGACTAGCGGGAGGTCAGATACGCAGTATTTT
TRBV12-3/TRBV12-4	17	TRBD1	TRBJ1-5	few	CASSLGAGTGNNQPQHF	TGTGCCAGCAGTTTAGGGGCCGGGACAGGGAACAATCAGCCCCAGCATTTT
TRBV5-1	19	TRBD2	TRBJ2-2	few	CASSLRRPGGRADTGELFF	TGCGCCAGCAGCTTAAGACGCCCTGGCGGGAGGGCCGACACCGGGGAGCTGTTTTTT
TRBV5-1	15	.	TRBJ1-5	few	CASSLGSSFNQPQHF	TGCGCCAGCAGTCTGGGCAGTTCCTTCAATCAGCCCCAGCATTTT
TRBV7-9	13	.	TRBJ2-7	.	CASSKTASYEQYF	TGTGCCAGCAGCAAGACCGCGTCCTACGAGCAGTACTTC
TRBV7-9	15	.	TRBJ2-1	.	CASSLTAGGHFEQFF	TGTGCCAGCAGCTTAACCGCCGGGGGCCACTTTGAGCAGTTCTTC
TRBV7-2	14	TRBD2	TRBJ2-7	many	CASSLLAGGTEQYF	TGTGCCAGCAGCTTACTAGCGGGAGGAACCGAGCAGTACTTC
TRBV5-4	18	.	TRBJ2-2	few	CASSFDASSYLNTGELFF	TGTGCCAGCAGCTTTGACGCTAGCAGCTACTTGAACACCGGGGAGCTGTTTTTT
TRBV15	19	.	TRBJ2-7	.	CATSRRGISGWRQLSEQYF	TGTGCCACCAGCAGAAGGGGGATTTCGGGGTGGCGACAACTTAGCGAGCAGTACTTC
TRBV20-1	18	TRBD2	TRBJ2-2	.	CSARVVEDSGSNTGELFF	TGCAGTGCCCGCGTAGTTGAGGATAGCGGGAGTAACACCGGGGAGCTGTTTTTT